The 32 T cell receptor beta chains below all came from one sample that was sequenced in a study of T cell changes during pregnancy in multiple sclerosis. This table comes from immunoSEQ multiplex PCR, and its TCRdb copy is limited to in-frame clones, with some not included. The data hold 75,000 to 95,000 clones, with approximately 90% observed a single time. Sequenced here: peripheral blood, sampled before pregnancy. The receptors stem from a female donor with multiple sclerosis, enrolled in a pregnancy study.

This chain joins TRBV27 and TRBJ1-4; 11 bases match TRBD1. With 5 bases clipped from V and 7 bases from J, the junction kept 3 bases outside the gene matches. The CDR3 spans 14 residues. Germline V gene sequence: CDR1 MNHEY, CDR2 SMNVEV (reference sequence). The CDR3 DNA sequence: TGTGCCAGCAGTCGGACAGGGGGCTCTGAAAAACTGTTTTTT. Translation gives CASSRTGGSEKLFF.

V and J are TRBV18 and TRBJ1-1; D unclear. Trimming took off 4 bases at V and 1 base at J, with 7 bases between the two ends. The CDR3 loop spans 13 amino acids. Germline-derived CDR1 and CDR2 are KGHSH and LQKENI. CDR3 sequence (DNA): TGTGCCAGCTCACTAGGGAGGAACACTGAAGCTTTCTTT. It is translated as CASSLGRNTEAFF.

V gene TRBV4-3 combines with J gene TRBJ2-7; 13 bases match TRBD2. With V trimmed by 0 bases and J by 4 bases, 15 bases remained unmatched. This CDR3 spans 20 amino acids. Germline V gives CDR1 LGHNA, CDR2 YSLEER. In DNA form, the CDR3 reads TGCGCCAGCAGCCAAGAACTAATTAAGGGACTAGCGGGAAAGCCGTACGAGCAGTACTTC. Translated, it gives CASSQELIKGLAGKPYEQYF.

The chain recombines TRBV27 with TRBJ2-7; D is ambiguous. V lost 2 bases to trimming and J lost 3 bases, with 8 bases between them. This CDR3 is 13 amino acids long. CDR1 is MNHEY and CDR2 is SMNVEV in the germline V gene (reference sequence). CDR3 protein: CASSLSSYYEQYF. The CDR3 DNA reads TGTGCCAGCAGTTTAAGCTCCTACTACGAGCAGTACTTC.

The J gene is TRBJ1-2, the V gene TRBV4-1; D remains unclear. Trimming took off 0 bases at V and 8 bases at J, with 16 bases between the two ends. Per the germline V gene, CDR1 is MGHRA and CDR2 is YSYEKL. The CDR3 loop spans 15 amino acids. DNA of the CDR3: TGCGCCAGCAGCCAAGAAAGACTCCGCGAGGGCGGCTACACCTTC. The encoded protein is CASSQERLREGGYTF.

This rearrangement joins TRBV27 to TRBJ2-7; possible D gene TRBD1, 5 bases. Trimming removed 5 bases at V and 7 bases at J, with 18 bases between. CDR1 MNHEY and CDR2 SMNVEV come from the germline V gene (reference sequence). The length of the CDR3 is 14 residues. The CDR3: CASSIFAGFGEQYF. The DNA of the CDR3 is TGTGCCAGCAGTATATTTGCAGGGTTTGGGGAGCAGTACTTC.

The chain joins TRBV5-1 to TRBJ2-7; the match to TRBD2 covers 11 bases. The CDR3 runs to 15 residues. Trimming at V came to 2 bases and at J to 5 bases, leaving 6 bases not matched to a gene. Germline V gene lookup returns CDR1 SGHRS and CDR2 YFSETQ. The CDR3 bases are TGCGCCAGCAGCTTTAGCGGGGGGGCCGCGAACGAGCAGTACTTC. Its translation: CASSFSGGAANEQYF.

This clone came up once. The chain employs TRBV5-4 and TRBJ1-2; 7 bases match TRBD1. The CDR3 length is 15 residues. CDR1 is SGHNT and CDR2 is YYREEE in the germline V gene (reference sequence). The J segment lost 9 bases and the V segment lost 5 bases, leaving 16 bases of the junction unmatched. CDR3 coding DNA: TGTGCCAGCAGTCCCGGGACAGAGCAACTATGGAGCTACACCTTC. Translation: CASSPGTEQLWSYTF.

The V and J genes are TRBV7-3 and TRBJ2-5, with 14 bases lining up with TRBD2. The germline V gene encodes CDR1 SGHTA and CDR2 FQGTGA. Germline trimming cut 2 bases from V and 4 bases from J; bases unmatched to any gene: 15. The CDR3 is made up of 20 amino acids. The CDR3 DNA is TGTGCCAGCAGCTTAGTCCCTGGGACTAGCGGGAGAGGGTTACGAGAGACCCAGTACTTC. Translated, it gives CASSLVPGTSGRGLRETQYF.

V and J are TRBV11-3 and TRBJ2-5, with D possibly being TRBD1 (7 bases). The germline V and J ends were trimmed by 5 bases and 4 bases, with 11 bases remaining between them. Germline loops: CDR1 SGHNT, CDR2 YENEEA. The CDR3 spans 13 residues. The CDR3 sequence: CASSRQGGETQYF. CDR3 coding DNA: TGTGCCAGCAGCAGACAGGGAGGAGAGACCCAGTACTTC. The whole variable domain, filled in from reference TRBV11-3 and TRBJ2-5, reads EAGVVQSPRYKIIEKKQPVAFWCNPISGHNTLYWYLQNLGQGPELLIRYENEEAVDDSQLPKDRFSAERLKGVDSTLKIQPAELGDSAVYLCASSRQGGETQYFGPGTRLLVL.

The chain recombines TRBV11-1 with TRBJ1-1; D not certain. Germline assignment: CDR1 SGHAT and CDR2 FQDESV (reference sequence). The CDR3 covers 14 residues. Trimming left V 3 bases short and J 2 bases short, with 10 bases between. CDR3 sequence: CASSFIGKNTEAFF. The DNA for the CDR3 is TGTGCCAGCAGCTTTATCGGGAAAAACACTGAAGCTTTCTTT.

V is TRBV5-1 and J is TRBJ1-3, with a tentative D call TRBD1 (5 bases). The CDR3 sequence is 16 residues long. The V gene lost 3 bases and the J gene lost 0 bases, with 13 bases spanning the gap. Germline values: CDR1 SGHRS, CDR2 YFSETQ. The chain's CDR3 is CASSSKTGHSGNTIYF. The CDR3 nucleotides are TGCGCCAGCAGCTCAAAAACAGGACACTCTGGAAACACCATATATTTT. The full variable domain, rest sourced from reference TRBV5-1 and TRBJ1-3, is KAGVTQTPRYLIKTRGQQVTLSCSPISGHRSVSWYQQTPGQGLQFLFEYFSETQRNKGNFPGRFSGRQFSNSRSEMNVSTLELGDSALYLCASSSKTGHSGNTIYFGEGSWLTVV.

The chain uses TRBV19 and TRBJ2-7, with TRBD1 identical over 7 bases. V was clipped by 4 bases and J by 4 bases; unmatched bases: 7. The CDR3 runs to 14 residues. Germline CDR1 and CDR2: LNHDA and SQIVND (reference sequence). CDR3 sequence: CASSTPQGRYEQYF. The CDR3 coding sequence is TGTGCCAGTAGTACACCACAGGGGCGATACGAGCAGTACTTC.

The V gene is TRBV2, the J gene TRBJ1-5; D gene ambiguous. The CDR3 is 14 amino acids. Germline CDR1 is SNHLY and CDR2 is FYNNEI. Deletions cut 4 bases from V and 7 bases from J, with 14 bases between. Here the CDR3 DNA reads TGTGCCAGCAGTGCGGCGGAACGATGGCAGCCCCAGCATTTT. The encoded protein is CASSAAERWQPQHF.

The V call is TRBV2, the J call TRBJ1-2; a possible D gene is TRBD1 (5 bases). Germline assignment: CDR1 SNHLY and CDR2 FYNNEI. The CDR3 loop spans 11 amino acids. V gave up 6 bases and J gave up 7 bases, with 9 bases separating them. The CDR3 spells CASRGGRGYTF. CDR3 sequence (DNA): TGTGCCAGCAGGGGGGGTCGTGGCTACACCTTC.

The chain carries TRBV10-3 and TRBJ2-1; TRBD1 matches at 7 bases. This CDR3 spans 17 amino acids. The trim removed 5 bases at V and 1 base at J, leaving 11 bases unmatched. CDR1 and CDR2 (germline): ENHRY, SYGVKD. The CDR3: CAISPSTGDVSYNEQFF. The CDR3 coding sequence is TGTGCCATCAGTCCGTCTACAGGGGATGTATCCTACAATGAGCAGTTCTTC.

The CDR3 DNA reads TGTGCCAGCAGTTTAATACAGGGAGGGACCTACGAGCAGTACTTC. It codes for CASSLIQGGTYEQYF. The genes are TRBV7-2 and TRBJ2-7; D might be TRBD2 (7 bases). The CDR3 runs to 15 residues. CDR1 and CDR2 (germline): SGHTA, FQGNSA. Trimming removed 6 bases from V and 2 bases from J, with 17 bases in between.

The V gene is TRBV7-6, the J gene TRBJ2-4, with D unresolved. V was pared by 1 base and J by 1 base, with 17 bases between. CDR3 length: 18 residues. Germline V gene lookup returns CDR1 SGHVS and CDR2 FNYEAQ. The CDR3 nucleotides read TGTGCCAGCAGCTTAGGCCCCTCACGTCCCCGGGCCAAAAACATTCAGTACTTC. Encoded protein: CASSLGPSRPRAKNIQYF.

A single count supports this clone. The CDR3 is CASARAGGPETQYF. CDR3 DNA: TGTGCCTCGGCCCGAGCGGGGGGGCCGGAGACCCAGTACTTC. The rearrangement joins TRBV5-4 to TRBJ2-5; 10 positions match TRBD2. The germline V gene encodes CDR1 SGHNT and CDR2 YYREEE (reference sequence). After removal of 10 bases from V and 5 bases from J, the junction contained 11 bases not matched to a gene. There are 14 residues in the CDR3.

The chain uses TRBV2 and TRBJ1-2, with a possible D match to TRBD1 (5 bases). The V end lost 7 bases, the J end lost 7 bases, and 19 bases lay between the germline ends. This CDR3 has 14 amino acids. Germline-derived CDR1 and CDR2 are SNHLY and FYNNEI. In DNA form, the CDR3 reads TGTGCCAGCACCTCAGGGTCCCTACAAGCTGGCTACACCTTC. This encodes CASTSGSLQAGYTF.

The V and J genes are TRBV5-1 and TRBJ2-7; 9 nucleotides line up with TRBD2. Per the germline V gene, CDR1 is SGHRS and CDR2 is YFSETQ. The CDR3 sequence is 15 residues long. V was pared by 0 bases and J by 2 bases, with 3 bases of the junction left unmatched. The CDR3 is CASSLALAGAYEQYF. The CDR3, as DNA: TGCGCCAGCAGCTTGGCTTTAGCGGGGGCCTACGAGCAGTACTTC.

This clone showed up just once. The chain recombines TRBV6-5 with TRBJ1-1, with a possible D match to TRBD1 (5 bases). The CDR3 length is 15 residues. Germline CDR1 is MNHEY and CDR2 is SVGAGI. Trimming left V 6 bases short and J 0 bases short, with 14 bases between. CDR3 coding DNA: TGTGCCAGCAGCGACAGCTTATATATGAACACTGAAGCTTTCTTT. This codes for CASSDSLYMNTEAFF.

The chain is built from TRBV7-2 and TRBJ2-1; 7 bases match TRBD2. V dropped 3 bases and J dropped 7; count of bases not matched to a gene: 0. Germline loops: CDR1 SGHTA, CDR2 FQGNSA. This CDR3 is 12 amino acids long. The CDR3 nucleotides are TGTGCCAGCAGCTTTAGCGGGAATGAGCAGTTCTTC. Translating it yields CASSFSGNEQFF. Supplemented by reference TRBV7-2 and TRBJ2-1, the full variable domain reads GAGVSQSPSNKVTEKGKDVELRCDPISGHTALYWYRQSLGQGLEFLIYFQGNSAPDKSGLPSDRFSAERTGGSVSTLTIQRTQQEDSAVYLCASSFSGNEQFFGPGTRLTVL.

CDR3 sequence reads: CAISETGLRSGTGFQPQHF. The CDR3, as DNA: TGTGCCATCAGTGAAACGGGCTTAAGATCCGGGACAGGGTTTCAGCCCCAGCATTTT. The chain uses TRBV10-3 and TRBJ1-5; 9 bases map to TRBD1. Per germline, CDR1 ENHRY and CDR2 SYGVKD. This CDR3 is 19 amino acids long. Trimming took 3 bases from V and 6 from J; bases not matched to a gene: 18.

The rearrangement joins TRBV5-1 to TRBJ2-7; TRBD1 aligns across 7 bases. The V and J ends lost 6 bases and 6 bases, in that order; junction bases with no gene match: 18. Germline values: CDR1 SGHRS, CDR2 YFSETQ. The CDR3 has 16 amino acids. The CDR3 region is CASNAIETGYGSEQYF. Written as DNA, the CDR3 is TGCGCCAGCAATGCGATTGAGACAGGGTATGGAAGCGAGCAGTACTTC.

The CDR3: CASTYSGTYTDTQYF. DNA for the CDR3: TGTGCCAGCACCTATAGCGGGACTTACACAGATACGCAGTATTTT. J is TRBJ2-3 and V is TRBV28, with TRBD2 matching over 8 bases. This CDR3 is 15 amino acids long. The germline gives CDR1 MDHEN, CDR2 SYDVKM. V gave up 7 bases and J gave up 2 bases; unmatched junction bases: 8.

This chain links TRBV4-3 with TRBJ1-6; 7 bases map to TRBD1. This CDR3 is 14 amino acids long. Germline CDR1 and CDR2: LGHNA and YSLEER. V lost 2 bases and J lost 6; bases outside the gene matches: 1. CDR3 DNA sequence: TGCGCCAGCAGCCAATGGGACAGTAATTCACCCCTCCACTTT. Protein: CASSQWDSNSPLHF.

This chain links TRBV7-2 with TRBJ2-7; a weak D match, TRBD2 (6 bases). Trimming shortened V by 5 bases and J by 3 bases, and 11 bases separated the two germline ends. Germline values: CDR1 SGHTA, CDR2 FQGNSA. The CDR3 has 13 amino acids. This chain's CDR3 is CASSMGGFYEQYF. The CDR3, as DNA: TGTGCCAGCAGCATGGGGGGATTCTACGAGCAGTACTTC. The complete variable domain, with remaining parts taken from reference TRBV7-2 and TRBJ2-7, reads GAGVSQSPSNKVTEKGKDVELRCDPISGHTALYWYRQSLGQGLEFLIYFQGNSAPDKSGLPSDRFSAERTGGSVSTLTIQRTQQEDSAVYLCASSMGGFYEQYFGPGTRLTVT.

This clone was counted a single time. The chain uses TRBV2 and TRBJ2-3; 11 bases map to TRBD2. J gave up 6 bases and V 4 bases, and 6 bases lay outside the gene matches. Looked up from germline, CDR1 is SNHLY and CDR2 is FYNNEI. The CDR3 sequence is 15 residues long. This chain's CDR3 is CASSVAGGRPDTQYF. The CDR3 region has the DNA TGTGCCAGCAGTGTAGCGGGGGGGCGGCCCGATACGCAGTATTTT.

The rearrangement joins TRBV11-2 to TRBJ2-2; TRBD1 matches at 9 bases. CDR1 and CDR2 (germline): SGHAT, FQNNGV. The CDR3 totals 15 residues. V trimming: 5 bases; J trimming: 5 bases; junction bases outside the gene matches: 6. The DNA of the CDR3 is TGTGCCAGCAGCCCTGGACAGGGGCGAACCGGGGAGCTGTTTTTT. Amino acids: CASSPGQGRTGELFF.

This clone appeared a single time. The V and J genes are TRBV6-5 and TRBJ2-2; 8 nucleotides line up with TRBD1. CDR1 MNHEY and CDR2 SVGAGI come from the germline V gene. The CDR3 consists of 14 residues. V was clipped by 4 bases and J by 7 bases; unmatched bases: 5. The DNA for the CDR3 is TGTGCCAGCAGTTGGGGACAGGAGTACGGGGAGCTGTTTTTT. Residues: CASSWGQEYGELFF.

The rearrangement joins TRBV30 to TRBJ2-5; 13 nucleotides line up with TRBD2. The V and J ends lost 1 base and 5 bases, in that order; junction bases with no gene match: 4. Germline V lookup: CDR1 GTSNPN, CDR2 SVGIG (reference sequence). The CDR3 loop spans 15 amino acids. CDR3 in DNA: TGTGCCTGGAGTGAGGGACTAGCGGGATCGGAGACCCAGTACTTC. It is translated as CAWSEGLAGSETQYF.